What follows are 19 T cell receptor beta chains derived from one specimen sequenced in a study of blood T cell repertoires in COVID-19. Assay used: immunoSEQ multiplex PCR; TCRdb lists only in-frame clones, some missing. Altogether approximately 82,000 clones are present, 70% to 90% being singletons, with the ten largest covering about 13%. Sequencing was done on a sample of peripheral blood. Receptors were obtained from a human donor in a cohort sampled during active COVID-19.

This clone was seen a few times. V gene TRBV5-1 combines with J gene TRBJ2-4; 7 nucleotides line up with TRBD2. Germline CDR1 reads SGHRS; CDR2 reads YFSETQ. Germline trimming cut 6 bases from V and 3 bases from J; bases unmatched to any gene: 6. The CDR3 consists of 14 residues. CDR3 DNA sequence: TGCGCCAGCACATGGGAGGGCAGCAAAAACATTCAGTACTTC. Amino acids: CASTWEGSKNIQYF.

The chain is built from TRBV7-2 and TRBJ2-7, with a weak D call TRBD2 (5 bases). CDR1 and CDR2 (germline): SGHTA, FQGNSA. The CDR3 totals 15 residues. Deletions cut 3 bases from V and 7 bases from J, with 19 bases between. CDR3 region: CASSFAGQDLREQYF. The CDR3 DNA follows: TGTGCCAGCAGCTTCGCAGGCCAGGACTTACGGGAGCAGTACTTC.

The J gene is TRBJ1-1, the V gene TRBV11-3, with a weak D call TRBD1 (5 bases). The germline V gene encodes CDR1 SGHNT and CDR2 YENEEA. The CDR3 is made up of 13 amino acids. The V end lost 5 bases, the J end lost 8 bases, and 15 bases lay between the germline ends. CDR3 in DNA: TGTGCCAGCAGCCCCGCAGGGATGGGAGAAGCTTTCTTT. Amino acid sequence: CASSPAGMGEAFF.

The chain uses TRBV2 and TRBJ2-7; TRBD1 aligns across 10 bases. Trimming cost V 6 bases and J 7 bases; bases outside gene matches: 9. Germline V gives CDR1 SNHLY, CDR2 FYNNEI. CDR3 length: 14 residues. The CDR3 loop is CASSRDRGIWEQYF. In DNA form, the CDR3 reads TGTGCCAGCAGCCGGGACAGGGGAATTTGGGAGCAGTACTTC.

The V call is TRBV6-5, the J call TRBJ1-3; D is uncertain. Trimming took 6 bases from V and 2 from J, leaving 14 bases between them. The CDR3 has 15 residues. CDR1 is MNHEY and CDR2 is SVGAGI in the germline V gene. CDR3 in amino acids: CASSPPGTAGNTIYF. The CDR3 DNA sequence: TGTGCCAGCAGCCCCCCAGGAACGGCTGGAAACACCATATATTTT.

Written as DNA, the CDR3 is TGTGCCAGCAGCCAAGATTACTACACTGAAGCTTTCTTT. It is translated as CASSQDYYTEAFF. The rearrangement uses TRBV14 and TRBJ1-1, with D uncertain. Germline CDR1 SGHDN, CDR2 FVKESK. Trimming took off 0 bases at V and 3 bases at J, with 5 bases between the two ends. The CDR3 length is 13 residues.

This chain joins TRBV6-2 or TRBV6-3 and TRBJ2-4; 9 nucleotides agree with TRBD1. J gave up 6 bases and V 5 bases, and 5 bases lay outside the gene matches. The CDR3 runs to 14 residues. Germline V gene lookup returns CDR1 MNHEY and CDR2 SVGEGT. The CDR3 spells CASSISGQGNIQYF. CDR3 DNA: TGTGCCAGCAGTATCTCGGGACAGGGAAACATTCAGTACTTC.

This clone was counted ten times or more. This chain connects TRBV20-1 to TRBJ2-1; 7 bases are shared with TRBD1. From germline, CDR1 is DFQATT and CDR2 SNEGSKA (reference sequence). With V trimmed by 7 bases and J by 5 bases, 11 bases remained unmatched. The CDR3 consists of 14 residues. The CDR3, as DNA: TGCAGTGTTAGTAGAAGCCAGGGGGACAATGAGCAGTTCTTC. It encodes CSVSRSQGDNEQFF.

V gene TRBV2 combines with J gene TRBJ2-3; 11 nucleotides agree with TRBD2. Germline V gives CDR1 SNHLY, CDR2 FYNNEI. J lost 7 bases, V lost 6 bases, and 9 bases had no gene match. This CDR3 contains 15 residues. The CDR3 DNA reads TGTGCCAGCAGGTTAGCGGGGGGGTCTCAGAATACGCAGTATTTT. Translating it yields CASRLAGGSQNTQYF.

This sequence joins TRBV5-1 and TRBJ2-1; 9 bases are shared with TRBD1. V shed 0 bases, J shed 9 bases, and the junction held 19 bases outside the gene matches. The CDR3 sequence is 19 residues long. Germline V gene lookup returns CDR1 SGHRS and CDR2 YFSETQ. CDR3 amino acids: CASSLGVGLRDRDTGEQFF. The CDR3 DNA follows: TGCGCCAGCAGCTTGGGCGTTGGGCTCCGGGACAGGGACACCGGTGAGCAGTTCTTC.

The V gene is TRBV2, the J gene TRBJ2-7; TRBD2 agrees at 8 bases. This CDR3 region has 15 residues. Trimming cost V 6 bases and J 1 base; bases outside gene matches: 8. Germline CDR1 reads SNHLY; CDR2 reads FYNNEI. CDR3 DNA: TGTGCCAGCAGCCTCCCCGGGACTAGATCCTACGAGCAGTACTTC. This translates into CASSLPGTRSYEQYF. Looking up the rest from reference TRBV2 and TRBJ2-7 gives the full variable domain: EPEVTQTPSHQVTQMGQEVILRCVPISNHLYFYWYRQILGQKVEFLVSFYNNEISEKSEIFDDQFSVERPDGSNFTLKIRSTKLEDSAMYFCASSLPGTRSYEQYFGPGTRLTVT.

V usage is TRBV19 and J usage is TRBJ1-4, with D possibly matching TRBD1 (6 bases). CDR3 length equals 16 residues. V shed 10 bases and J shed 0 bases, with 18 bases lying between them. Germline V gives CDR1 LNHDA, CDR2 SQIVND (reference sequence). CDR3 amino acids: CATTSTGTTTNEKLFF. CDR3 bases: TGTGCCACCACCTCAACCGGGACAACAACTAATGAAAAACTGTTTTTT.

J is TRBJ2-7 and V is TRBV5-6; no definite D call. This CDR3 spans 14 amino acids. V gave up 4 bases and J gave up 3 bases, with 14 bases separating them. Germline-derived CDR1 and CDR2 are SGHDT and YYEEEE. The CDR3 reads CASSPVPGDYEQYF. For the CDR3, the DNA is TGTGCCAGCAGCCCCGTCCCGGGTGACTACGAGCAGTACTTC.

This clone was counted a single time. For the CDR3, the DNA is TGTGCCAGCAGCTTAGATCCTGCCATCAAACGGGGAAGGAGACTCTACGAGCAGTACTTC. Protein sequence: CASSLDPAIKRGRRLYEQYF. The chain uses TRBV11-2 and TRBJ2-7, with D perhaps matching TRBD2 (5 bases). Trimming pared 0 bases from V and 3 bases from J, leaving 27 bases between. The germline V gene has CDR1 SGHAT and CDR2 FQNNGV. The CDR3 length is 20 residues.

The chain couples TRBV24-1 to TRBJ2-3, with 10 bases matching TRBD2. The CDR3 consists of 15 residues. The germline gives CDR1 KGHDR, CDR2 SFDVKD. The V and J ends lost 3 bases and 5 bases, in that order; junction bases with no gene match: 4. CDR3 region: CATSDSGGARDTQYF. CDR3 bases: TGTGCCACCAGTGATAGCGGGGGGGCAAGAGATACGCAGTATTTT.

This clone was seen a single time. This chain connects TRBV12-5 to TRBJ1-2, with D perhaps TRBD1 (6 bases). CDR3 length: 16 amino acids. Trimming stripped 7 bases from V and 1 base from J, with 19 bases between. Germline V lookup: CDR1 LGHNT, CDR2 FRNRAP. CDR3 region: CASATKGHFNNYGYTF. CDR3 DNA sequence: TGTGCTAGTGCTACCAAGGGACACTTTAATAACTATGGCTACACCTTC. Looking up the rest from reference TRBV12-5 and TRBJ1-2 gives the full variable domain: DARVTQTPRHKVTEMGQEVTMRCQPILGHNTVFWYRQTMMQGLELLAYFRNRAPLDDSGMPKDRFSAEMPDATLATLKIQPSEPRDSAVYFCASATKGHFNNYGYTFGSGTRLTVV.

The CDR3 loop reads CASSVQGVDYEQYF. In DNA, the CDR3 is TGTGCCAGCTCAGTTCAGGGGGTAGACTACGAGCAGTACTTC. This chain uses TRBV18 with TRBJ2-7; the match to TRBD1 covers 7 bases. CDR1 and CDR2 from the germline V gene are KGHSH and LQKENI. The CDR3 runs to 14 residues. J was trimmed by 3 bases and V by 5 bases; bases with no gene match: 7.

This clone has only one observation. The chain uses TRBV7-2 and TRBJ2-2; 9 nucleotides agree with TRBD2. CDR3 length equals 17 residues. Trimming cost V 2 bases and J 1 base; bases outside gene matches: 5. CDR1 SGHTA and CDR2 FQGNSA come from the germline V gene. CDR3 sequence reads: CASSLLRTSENTGELFF. CDR3 coding DNA: TGTGCCAGCAGCTTACTTAGGACTAGCGAGAACACCGGGGAGCTGTTTTTT. Using reference TRBV7-2 and TRBJ2-2 for the parts outside the CDR3, the full variable domain is GAGVSQSPSNKVTEKGKDVELRCDPISGHTALYWYRQSLGQGLEFLIYFQGNSAPDKSGLPSDRFSAERTGGSVSTLTIQRTQQEDSAVYLCASSLLRTSENTGELFFGEGSRLTVL.

Written as DNA, the CDR3 is TGTGCCAGCAGCTTTCCACAGGGTGGGGAGACCCAGTACTTC. This translates into CASSFPQGGETQYF. The chain carries TRBV5-4 and TRBJ2-5; D may be TRBD1 (6 bases). Germline-derived CDR1 and CDR2 are SGHNT and YYREEE (reference sequence). V was clipped by 2 bases and J by 5 bases, with 13 bases between them. This CDR3 contains 14 residues. The entire variable domain, with the rest obtained from reference TRBV5-4 and TRBJ2-5, is as follows: ETGVTQSPTHLIKTRGQQVTLRCSSQSGHNTVSWYQQALGQGPQFIFQYYREEENGRGNFPPRFSGLQFPNYSSELNVNALELDDSALYLCASSFPQGGETQYFGPGTRLLVL.